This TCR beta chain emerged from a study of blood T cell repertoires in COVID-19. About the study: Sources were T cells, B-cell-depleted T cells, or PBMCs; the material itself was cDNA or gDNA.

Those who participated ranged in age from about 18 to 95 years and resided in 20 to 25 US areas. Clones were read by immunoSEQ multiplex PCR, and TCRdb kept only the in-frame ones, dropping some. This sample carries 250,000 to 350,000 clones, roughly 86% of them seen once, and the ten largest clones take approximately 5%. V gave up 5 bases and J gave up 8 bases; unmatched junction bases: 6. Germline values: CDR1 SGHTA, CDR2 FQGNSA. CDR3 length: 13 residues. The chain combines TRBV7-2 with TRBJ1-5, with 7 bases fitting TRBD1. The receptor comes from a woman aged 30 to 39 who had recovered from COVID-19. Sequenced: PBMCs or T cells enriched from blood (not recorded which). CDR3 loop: CASSRQGDEPQHF. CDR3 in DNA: TGTGCCAGCAGCCGACAGGGCGACGAGCCCCAGCATTTT.